The clone carrying this T cell receptor (beta chain) was recorded only once. What it binds is unknown. This specimen belongs to a study of vaccination and CD4 T cells after COVID-19. About the research overall: Overlapping peptides of the spike proteins of SARS-CoV-2, HCoV-NL63, HCoV-OC43 and HCoV-229E were used for cell stimulation. Control cultures were supplied with a CEFX pool, an HIV-1 Nef pool, or no peptide at all.

The CDR3 is made up of 14 amino acids. CDR1 and CDR2 from the germline V gene are LNHDA and SQIVND (reference sequence). The junction had 5 bases not matched to a gene; V was cut back by 3 bases and J by 6 bases. With the Oncomine TCR Beta short-read assay, DNA from cultured CD4+ T cells was sequenced. Using its own MiXCR run on the PCR reads, TCRdb lists one record per CDR3 protein. Among fewer than 15,000 distinct CDR3 sequences, roughly two thirds were seen once, and the ten largest hold over 9.5%. The treatment: roughly ten-day PBMC culture with coronavirus spike peptide pools or control peptides (ViraFEST assay).

The receptor's source is a human donor who had recovered from COVID-19. This chain joins TRBV19 and TRBJ1-5; 7 bases are a match to TRBD1. Material: CD4+ T cells from blood, cultured in vitro. The CDR3 here is CASSMYRGSQPQHF. In DNA form, the CDR3 reads TGTGCCAGTAGTATGTACAGGGGAAGTCAGCCCCAGCATTTT.